The clone carrying this T cell receptor beta chain was detected a few times. Assay used: immunoSEQ multiplex PCR; TCRdb lists only in-frame clones, some missing. The sample records 130,000 or so clones, 70% to 85% being singletons. The sample belongs to a study of blood T cell repertoires in COVID-19. Study-wide context: Sites across the United States, Italy and Spain contributed samples from acute and convalescent COVID-19.

The specimen sequenced was peripheral blood. The sequence derives from a woman older than 75 with acute or convalescent COVID-19.

The CDR3 loop is CASSFGTSGAGGTDTQYF. The CDR3 DNA reads TGTGCCAGTAGTTTTGGTACTAGCGGGGCCGGGGGGACAGATACGCAGTATTTT. The V call is TRBV19, the J call TRBJ2-3, with 10 nucleotides matching TRBD2. Germline CDR1 LNHDA, CDR2 SQIVND (reference sequence). Trimming at V came to 5 bases and at J to 3 bases, leaving 14 bases not matched to a gene. The CDR3 spans 18 residues.